Each of the 27 T cell receptor beta chains below was sequenced from the same sample in a study of blood T cells in healthy people across ages. Alongside a J-beta primer mix, a sample-barcoded 5' primer served in a second PCR lasting about 6 to 12 cycles. TCRdb itself ran the 5' RACE reads through MiXCR, one entry per CDR3 protein. The table lists around 800,000 distinct CDR3 sequences, around 43% of them singletons. Sequenced input: blood. Receptor source: a man between 60 and 75 years old in good health.

The chain couples TRBV7-7 to TRBJ2-1, with 11 nucleotides matching TRBD1. Trimming at V came to 3 bases and at J to 8 bases, leaving 3 bases not matched to a gene. Germline CDR1 reads SSHAT; CDR2 reads FNYEAQ (reference sequence). The CDR3 spans 14 residues. The CDR3 sequence is CASSLDRGQDEQFF. In DNA form, the CDR3 reads TGTGCCAGCAGCTTGGACAGGGGGCAAGATGAGCAGTTCTTC. The whole variable domain, filled in from reference TRBV7-7 and TRBJ2-1, reads GAGVSQSPRYKVTKRGQDVTLRCDPISSHATLYWYQQALGQGPEFLTYFNYEAQPDKSGLPSDRFSAERPEGSISTLTIQRTEQRDSAMYRCASSLDRGQDEQFFGPGTRLTVL.

About this clonotype: A much more abundant neighbour one base away suggests this may be a read error. The V and J genes are TRBV29-1 and TRBJ1-2; 9 nucleotides line up with TRBD1. Germline CDR1 reads SQVTM; CDR2 reads ANQGSEA. This CDR3 comprises 13 residues. Trimming cost V 5 bases and J 10 bases; bases outside gene matches: 11. The CDR3: CSVNPTGGGDYTF. The DNA for the CDR3 is TGCAGCGTTAACCCGACAGGGGGAGGCGACTACACCTTC.

V gene TRBV27 combines with J gene TRBJ1-2; D not certain. Germline V lookup: CDR1 MNHEY, CDR2 SMNVEV (reference sequence). The CDR3 totals 13 residues. Trimming removed 6 bases at V and 2 bases at J, with 10 bases between. As DNA, the CDR3 is TGTGCCAGCAGCTTCCGGGTAAACTATGGCTACACCTTC. Protein sequence: CASSFRVNYGYTF.

Only a few counts were recorded for this clonotype. The J gene is TRBJ2-1, the V gene TRBV5-1, with 9 nucleotides matching TRBD1. The CDR3 is 15 amino acids. Germline CDR1 and CDR2: SGHRS and YFSETQ. Losses at the gene ends were 1 base for V and 6 bases for J; bases not matched to a gene: 5. The CDR3 nucleotides read TGCGCCAGCAGCTTGCGAGCGGACAGGGGCAATGAGCAGTTCTTC. It yields the protein CASSLRADRGNEQFF.

In its sample, this clonotype was seen once. The rearrangement links TRBV20-1 to TRBJ1-6, with 8 positions matching TRBD1. Germline lookup yields CDR1 DFQATT and CDR2 SNEGSKA (reference sequence). The CDR3 extends over 17 amino acids. V lost 0 bases, J lost 5 bases, and 9 bases stayed unmatched. CDR3 sequence reads: CSARDPTGVEDNSPLHF. For the CDR3, the DNA is TGCAGTGCTAGAGACCCGACAGGGGTCGAGGATAATTCACCCCTCCACTTT.

This clonotype occurred a few times. The rearrangement joins TRBV5-5 to TRBJ1-6, with D uncertain. Germline V CDR1 and CDR2: SGHKS, YYEKEE (reference sequence). The CDR3 has 16 amino acids. V lost 6 bases and J lost 8, with 21 bases in between. CDR3 protein: CASIPQAGNSHSPLHF. The CDR3 nucleotides read TGTGCCAGCATTCCTCAGGCGGGGAATTCTCATTCACCCCTCCACTTT.

The genes are TRBV27 and TRBJ2-5; 12 bases map to TRBD1. The germline V gene encodes CDR1 MNHEY and CDR2 SMNVEV (reference sequence). V lost 8 bases, J lost 3 bases, and 7 bases stayed unmatched. This CDR3 comprises 15 residues. The CDR3 coding sequence is TGTGCCAGCCCGGGACAGGGGGCACGAAAAGAGACCCAGTACTTC. Translating it yields CASPGQGARKETQYF.

This clonotype occurred many times. The chain uses TRBV7-2 and TRBJ2-7; D remains ambiguous. Looked up from germline, CDR1 is SGHTA and CDR2 is FQGNSA. CDR3 length: 14 residues. V dropped 5 bases and J dropped 2 bases, with 13 bases sitting between them. The CDR3 DNA reads as TGTGCCAGCAGCCGACAAATAGGCCCCTACGAGCAGTACTTC. Translated, it gives CASSRQIGPYEQYF. The variable domain in full, completed from reference TRBV7-2 and TRBJ2-7, reads GAGVSQSPSNKVTEKGKDVELRCDPISGHTALYWYRQSLGQGLEFLIYFQGNSAPDKSGLPSDRFSAERTGGSVSTLTIQRTQQEDSAVYLCASSRQIGPYEQYFGPGTRLTVT.

V gene TRBV20-1 combines with J gene TRBJ2-3; 15 bases line up with TRBD2. V lost 5 bases, J lost 8 bases, and 2 bases stayed unmatched. CDR1 DFQATT and CDR2 SNEGSKA come from the germline V gene (reference sequence). The CDR3 extends over 13 amino acids. Here the CDR3 reads CSAGTSGGSTQYF. For the CDR3, the DNA is TGCAGTGCTGGGACTAGCGGGGGGAGTACGCAGTATTTT.

This clonotype was counted only a few times. The chain is built from TRBV7-2 and TRBJ2-3; 11 nucleotides match TRBD2. Germline CDR1 SGHTA, CDR2 FQGNSA. V shed 3 bases and J 14 bases; nucleotides not matched to a gene: 4. This CDR3 region has 12 residues. The DNA for the CDR3 is TGTGCCAGCAGCTTTAGCGGGGGGGCGATGTATTTT. It codes for CASSFSGGAMYF.

The V call is TRBV27, the J call TRBJ2-4; 9 bases are shared with TRBD2. The assigned J gene may be wrong: the sequence end matches TRBJ2-7 better. Per germline, CDR1 MNHEY and CDR2 SMNVEV (reference sequence). The CDR3 has 17 amino acids. CDR3 nucleotide sequence: TGTGCCAGCAGTTTATCGCGGGGGGGCTTTTTCCCCTACGAGCAGTACTTC. Its protein product is CASSLSRGGFFPYEQYF.

The chain has TRBV7-2 and TRBJ2-5; D is unclear. V was pared by 3 bases and J by 4 bases, with 12 bases between. The CDR3 has 14 residues. CDR1 and CDR2 from the germline V gene are SGHTA and FQGNSA. CDR3 in amino acids: CASSLMGSGETQYF. In DNA form, the CDR3 reads TGTGCCAGCAGCTTGATGGGGTCGGGAGAGACCCAGTACTTC.

This clonotype was seen a handful of times. The V and J genes are TRBV7-8 and TRBJ2-7; 9 nucleotides line up with TRBD1. Trimming removed 1 base from V and 4 bases from J; junction bases left unmatched: 14. The CDR3 totals 18 residues. Germline CDR1 SGHVS, CDR2 FQNEAQ. This chain's CDR3 is CASSLEGGIGTGYYEQYF. CDR3 sequence (DNA): TGTGCCAGCAGCTTAGAGGGAGGTATCGGGACAGGGTATTACGAGCAGTACTTC.

This sequence joins TRBV6-2 or TRBV6-3 and TRBJ2-1; perhaps TRBD2 as D (5 bases). V was clipped by 7 bases and J by 6 bases, with 16 bases between them. The length of the CDR3 is 14 residues. Germline values: CDR1 MNHEY, CDR2 SVGEGT. The CDR3 here is CASNPLGSGNEQFF. The CDR3 DNA sequence: TGTGCCAGCAACCCCCTGGGCAGCGGCAATGAGCAGTTCTTC.

This clonotype was seen a handful of times. The chain is built from TRBV4-1 and TRBJ2-7; 10 bases align to TRBD1. CDR1 MGHRA and CDR2 YSYEKL come from the germline V gene. V trimming: 6 bases; J trimming: 6 bases; junction bases outside the gene matches: 8. The CDR3 covers 14 residues. CDR3 sequence (DNA): TGCGCCAGCAGACCAGAGGGACAGGGGCCCGAGCAGTACTTC. Amino acids: CASRPEGQGPEQYF.

A word on this clonotype: One end of the junction is discordant with germline, which a read error may explain. The chain has TRBV7-9 and TRBJ2-5; D might be TRBD2 (6 bases). This CDR3 has 14 residues. Germline assignment: CDR1 SEHNR and CDR2 FQNEAQ (reference sequence). CDR3 bases: TGTGCCAGCAGCGTAGCAGCGGGCCGAGAGACCCAGTACTTC. Protein product: CASSVAAGRETQYF.

This clonotype was seen once. V is TRBV6-5 and J is TRBJ2-2; 14 nucleotides agree with TRBD2. CDR1 and CDR2 from the germline V gene are MNHEY and SVGAGI. Losses at the gene ends were 6 bases for V and 9 bases for J; bases not matched to a gene: 9. This CDR3 is built from 16 residues. CDR3 DNA sequence: TGTGCCAGCAGCCTTCCTAGACTAGCGGGGGGGCGGGAGCTGTTTTTT. This sequence encodes CASSLPRLAGGRELFF.

Regarding this clonotype: A clone one base away is much larger, so this may be a read error. The chain recombines TRBV20-1 with TRBJ2-3; no firm D call. CDR1 is DFQATT and CDR2 is SNEGSKA in the germline V gene (reference sequence). The CDR3 contains 14 residues. The CDR3, as DNA: TGCAGTGCTAGAGTTAGTCTTAACACAGATACGCGGTATTTT. Protein sequence: CSARVSLNTDTRYF.

In its sample, this clonotype was seen a few times. This chain links TRBV6-6 with TRBJ2-1; D remains ambiguous. V was clipped by 2 bases and J by 4 bases, with 9 bases between them. Germline lookup yields CDR1 MNHNY and CDR2 SVGAGI (reference sequence). The CDR3 spans 14 residues. DNA for the CDR3: TGTGCCAGCAGTTACAGCCTAGTTTACAATGAGCAGTTCTTC. Amino acids: CASSYSLVYNEQFF.

This clonotype was recorded only once. A single base is all that separates this from a far larger clone, so a read error is likely. This chain connects TRBV7-9 to TRBJ2-5; D remains ambiguous. The CDR3 totals 14 residues. The V end was cut by 2 bases, the J end by 5 bases, with 12 bases between. Per germline, CDR1 SEHNR and CDR2 FQNEAQ (reference sequence). Here the CDR3 DNA reads TGTGCCAGCAGCTTAATTGGCCGCGAGGAGACCCAGTACTTC. Its translation is CASSLIGREETQYF.

This clonotype was observed a handful of times. The chain combines TRBV6-1 with TRBJ2-1, with 10 bases matching TRBD2. This CDR3 comprises 16 residues. V shed 6 bases, J shed 8 bases, and the junction held 13 bases outside the gene matches. Germline V lookup: CDR1 MNHNS, CDR2 SASEGT. The DNA for the CDR3 is TGTGCCAGCAGAGCTAATCCGGGACTAGCGAGGGATGAGCAGTTCTTC. It codes for CASRANPGLARDEQFF.

V gene TRBV5-1 combines with J gene TRBJ2-7; 8 bases match TRBD1. The V segment lost 3 bases and the J segment 3 bases; nucleotides outside the gene matches: 8. This CDR3 region has 15 residues. Germline lookup yields CDR1 SGHRS and CDR2 YFSETQ. The CDR3 is CASSSEGTGRYEQYF. The CDR3 coding sequence is TGCGCCAGCAGCTCGGAAGGGACAGGCCGCTACGAGCAGTACTTC.

The table lists this clonotype with a few counts. The V gene is TRBV6-1, the J gene TRBJ1-4; 8 nucleotides match TRBD1. Germline CDR1 MNHNS, CDR2 SASEGT. The CDR3 extends over 15 amino acids. V was pared by 7 bases and J by 7 bases, with 11 bases of the junction left unmatched. CDR3: CASMPVRTGFEKLFF. The CDR3 DNA follows: TGTGCCAGCATGCCCGTCCGGACAGGGTTTGAAAAACTGTTTTTT.

This chain uses TRBV7-3 with TRBJ2-5; 7 nucleotides line up with TRBD1. J gave up 5 bases and V 5 bases, and 11 bases lay outside the gene matches. The germline V gene has CDR1 SGHTA and CDR2 FQGTGA. The CDR3 consists of 15 residues. The CDR3 here is CASSAQQGSGETQYF. In DNA form, the CDR3 reads TGTGCCAGCAGCGCACAACAGGGGTCTGGGGAGACCCAGTACTTC.

V usage is TRBV4-1 and J usage is TRBJ2-7; D gene unclear. CDR1 and CDR2 (germline): MGHRA, YSYEKL. The CDR3 loop spans 17 amino acids. V gave up 4 bases and J gave up 2 bases, with 21 bases separating them. CDR3 protein: CASSPGRVLGGTYEQYF. The CDR3 DNA sequence: TGCGCCAGCAGCCCAGGTCGGGTCCTAGGTGGGACCTACGAGCAGTACTTC.

The rearrangement links TRBV20-1 to TRBJ2-1; possible D gene TRBD2, 6 bases. Germline CDR1 reads DFQATT; CDR2 reads SNEGSKA (reference sequence). The CDR3 covers 15 residues. The V and J ends lost 0 bases and 9 bases respectively, with 18 bases between them. The CDR3 is CSARDFGAGGTEQFF. The DNA for the CDR3 is TGCAGTGCTAGAGATTTTGGGGCCGGCGGGACTGAGCAGTTCTTC.

The chain couples TRBV4-3 to TRBJ2-7; 8 bases align to TRBD2. The DNA end favors TRBJ2-5, so the J call may be wrong. The germline gives CDR1 LGHNA, CDR2 YSLEER. This CDR3 region has 15 residues. For the CDR3, the DNA is TGCGCCAGCAGCCAGGAAACTAGCGGTCGGGAGACCCAGTACTTC. The encoded protein is CASSQETSGRETQYF.